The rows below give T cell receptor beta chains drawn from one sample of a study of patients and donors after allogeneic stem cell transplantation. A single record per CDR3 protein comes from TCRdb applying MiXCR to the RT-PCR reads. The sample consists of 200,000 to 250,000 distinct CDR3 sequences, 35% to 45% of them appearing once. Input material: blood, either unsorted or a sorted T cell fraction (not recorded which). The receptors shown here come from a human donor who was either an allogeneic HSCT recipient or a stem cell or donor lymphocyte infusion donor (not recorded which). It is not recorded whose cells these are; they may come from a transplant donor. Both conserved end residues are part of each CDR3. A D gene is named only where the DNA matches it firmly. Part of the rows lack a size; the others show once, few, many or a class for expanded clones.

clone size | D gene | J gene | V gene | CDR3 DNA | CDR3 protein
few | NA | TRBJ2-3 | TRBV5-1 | TGCGCCAGCAGCTTGGGTAATGGACGCACAGATACGCAGTATTTT | CASSLGNGRTDTQYF
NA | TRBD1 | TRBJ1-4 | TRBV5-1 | TGCGCCAGCAGCCCGGGGGACAGGTACAATGAAAAACTGTTTTTT | CASSPGDRYNEKLFF
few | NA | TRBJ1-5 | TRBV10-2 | TGCGCCAGCAGTGAGTCGGGGGCCCTCGGGCAGCCCCAGCATTTT | CASSESGALGQPQHF
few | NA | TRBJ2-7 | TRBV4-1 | TGCGCCAGCAGCCAAGGTAACAGCGCCTACGAGCAGTACTTC | CASSQGNSAYEQYF
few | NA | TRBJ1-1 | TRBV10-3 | TGTGCCATCAGTGAGTCAGAGCTTCTTGGCAGGTTCTTT | CAISESELLGRFF
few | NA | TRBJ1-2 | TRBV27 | TGTGCCAGCAGCCTTAGCAGGGGAAAACCGTATGGCTACACCTTC | CASSLSRGKPYGYTF
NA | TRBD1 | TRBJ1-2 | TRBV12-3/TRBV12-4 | TGTGCCAGCAGCTCTAGACAGGGGACCCCAGCTAACTATGGCTACACCTTC | CASSSRQGTPANYGYTF
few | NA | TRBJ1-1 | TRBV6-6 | TGTGCCAGCAGTACCCCCCGACAGATCGGGTTTACTGAAGCTTTCTTT | CASSTPRQIGFTEAFF
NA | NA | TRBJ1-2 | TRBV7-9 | TGTGCCAGCAGCCTTGGGCTCCAATCCTTAACGTACAACTATGGCTACACCTTC | CASSLGLQSLTYNYGYTF
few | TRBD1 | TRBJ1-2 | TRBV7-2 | TGTGCCAGCAGCTTAGCGGGGACAGGTGAACCTCCGCCTGGCTACACCTTC | CASSLAGTGEPPPGYTF
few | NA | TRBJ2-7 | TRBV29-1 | TGCAGCGTCGGGACGGATTCCTACGAGCAGTACTTC | CSVGTDSYEQYF
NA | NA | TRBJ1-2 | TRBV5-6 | TGTGCCAGCAGCTTGGCGTCCACCGTCGGCGGCTACACCTTC | CASSLASTVGGYTF
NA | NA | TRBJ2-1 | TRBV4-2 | TGTGCCAGCAGCCCCGCCCCCCACAATGAGCAGTTCTTC | CASSPAPHNEQFF
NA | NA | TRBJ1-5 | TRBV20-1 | TGCAGTGCTAGAGATATTCGCCGCAATCAGCCCCAGCATTTT | CSARDIRRNQPQHF
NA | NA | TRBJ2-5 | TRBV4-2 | TGTGCCAGCAGCCAAGGACTGAATTTTAAAGAGACCCAGTACTTC | CASSQGLNFKETQYF
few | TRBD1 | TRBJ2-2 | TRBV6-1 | TGTGCCAGCAAGACAGGGGGCCACACCGGGGAGCTGTTTTTT | CASKTGGHTGELFF
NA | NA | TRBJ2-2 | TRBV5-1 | TGCGCCAGCAGCTTGGGGGCCCGCACCGGGGAGCTGTTTTTT | CASSLGARTGELFF
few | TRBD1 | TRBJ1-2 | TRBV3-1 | TGTGCCAGCAGCCATCCAGGGGGGCGGGGCTACACCTTC | CASSHPGGRGYTF
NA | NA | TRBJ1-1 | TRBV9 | TGTGCCAGCAGCGTAGGTTCGGACATGAACACTGAAGCTTTCTTT | CASSVGSDMNTEAFF
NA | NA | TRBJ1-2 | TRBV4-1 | TGCGCCAGCAGCCAGGGTGCACCGGCGAACTATGGCTACACCTTC | CASSQGAPANYGYTF
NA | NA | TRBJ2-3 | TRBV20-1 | TGCAGTGCTCGGTGGACAGTAGATACGCAGTATTTT | CSARWTVDTQYF
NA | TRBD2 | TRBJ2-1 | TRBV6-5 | TGTGCCAGCACCAAGGGACTAGCGCTTGAGCAGTTCTTC | CASTKGLALEQFF
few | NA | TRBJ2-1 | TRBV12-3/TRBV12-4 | TGTGCCAGCAGTTTAGGCCATGAGCAGTTCTTC | CASSLGHEQFF
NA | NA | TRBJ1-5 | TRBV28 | TGTGCCAGCAGTTTCCTACCGGGGATTAGCAATCAGCCCCAGCATTTT | CASSFLPGISNQPQHF
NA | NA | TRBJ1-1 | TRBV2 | TGTGCCAGCAGTGAAGATACAGGGAACACTGAAGCTTTCTTT | CASSEDTGNTEAFF
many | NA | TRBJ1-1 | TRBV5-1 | TGCGCCAGCAGCTTGGGCATTTTCAACACTGAAGCTTTCTTT | CASSLGIFNTEAFF
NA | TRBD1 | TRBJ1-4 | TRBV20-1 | TGCAGTGCTATGACAGGGGATAATGAAAAACTGTTTTTT | CSAMTGDNEKLFF
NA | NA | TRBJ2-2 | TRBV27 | TGTGCCACCAGGGCACCCTCCGGGGAGCTGTTTTTT | CATRAPSGELFF
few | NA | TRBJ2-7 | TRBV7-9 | TGTGCCAGCAGCGCACAAGTTGGGAGGGAGCAGTACTTC | CASSAQVGREQYF
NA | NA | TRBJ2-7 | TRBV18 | TGTGCCAGCTCCTCGCGGCTGGGCGGGGACGAGCAGTACTTC | CASSSRLGGDEQYF
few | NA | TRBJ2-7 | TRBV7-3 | TGTGCCAGCAGCAAAGGGCCGGAGACCTACGAGCAGTACTTC | CASSKGPETYEQYF